These T cell receptor beta chains were read from a single sample in a study of read filtering for tumor transcriptome and immune sequencing. TCRdb re-called the reads with MiXCR, one entry per CDR3 protein. The sample consists of fewer than 45,000 distinct CDR3 sequences, under 15% of them appearing once. Source material: a population of CD138-negative cells sorted from bone marrow. The source of these receptors is a donor aged 40 or older with multiple myeloma. CDR3s include the opening cysteine and the closing phenylalanine or tryptophan. Fields, in order: J gene, clone size, D gene, V gene, CDR3 protein. The D gene is left open where the match is weak. Size is omitted from some rows. Given values are once, few, many or a class for expanded clones.

TRBJ2-5,many,.,TRBV29-1,CSVDRTQETQYF
TRBJ1-3,many,.,TRBV29-1,CSVQQGAGNTIYF
TRBJ2-1,many,TRBD2,TRBV6-5,CASSLGTGKLAGVRYNEQFF
TRBJ2-1,many,TRBD2,TRBV9,CASSKAGSSYNEQFF
TRBJ2-5,many,TRBD1,TRBV29-1,CSVVRDPGGETQYF
TRBJ2-2,many,.,TRBV11-3,CASSLYLAGELFF
TRBJ1-1,many,TRBD1,TRBV7-8,CASSLRDSYTEAFF
TRBJ2-1,many,.,TRBV5-6,CASSWGRNSYNEQFF
TRBJ2-7,few,.,TRBV6-2/TRBV6-3,CACCDSFEQYF
TRBJ1-4,many,.,TRBV20-1,CSASGRGENEKRFF
TRBJ1-5,.,TRBD1,TRBV5-5,CASSYEQGLPQHF